This T cell receptor beta chain was documented in a study of blood T cell repertoires in COVID-19. This clone was seen only a few times. Other DNA variants within this sample encode the same CDR3. TCRdb keeps only in-frame clones here, not all; method: immunoSEQ multiplex PCR. The sample includes 150,000 or so clones, 88% of them seen just once. V was clipped by 1 base and J by 5 bases; unmatched bases: 1. The CDR3 is 13 amino acids. The rearrangement links TRBV12-3 or TRBV12-4 to TRBJ1-2, with TRBD1 matching 7 bases. This TCR came from a human donor in a cohort sampled during active COVID-19. The sample consisted of peripheral blood. This CDR3 is CASSLEQGYGYTF. The CDR3 DNA is TGTGCCAGCAGTTTAGAACAGGGGTATGGCTACACCTTC.